The next 4 T cell receptor beta chains were all read from a single sample in a study of OX40 agonist ivuxolimab in advanced cancers. Using immunoSEQ multiplex PCR, the repertoire was profiled, and TCRdb retains in-frame clones only, with some absent. Among about 55,000 clones listed, 70% to 90% were seen once. Specimen: CD4+ or CD8+ T cells sorted from blood, collected in a trial of the OX40 agonist ivuxolimab. The receptor source for this set is an adult with an advanced solid tumor such as melanoma, head and neck, liver or kidney cancer.

The chain recombines TRBV27 with TRBJ2-1; a possible D gene is TRBD2 (6 bases). V was pared by 9 bases and J by 5 bases, with 23 bases between. CDR3 size: 16 residues. Germline-derived CDR1 and CDR2 are MNHEY and SMNVEV (reference sequence). The CDR3 spells CASTPGASANNNEQFF. The CDR3 DNA follows: TGTGCCAGTACCCCCGGGGCTAGCGCGAATAACAATGAGCAGTTCTTC.

There are many counts of this clone. This sequence joins TRBV7-2 and TRBJ1-2, with 10 bases identical to TRBD1. Losses at the gene ends were 5 bases for V and 4 bases for J; bases not matched to a gene: 4. CDR1 SGHTA and CDR2 FQGNSA come from the germline V gene. The CDR3 length is 14 residues. The CDR3 reads CASSRDRGGYGYTF. CDR3 DNA: TGTGCCAGCAGCCGGGACAGGGGCGGCTATGGCTACACCTTC.

The chain recombines TRBV5-4 with TRBJ2-7, with D perhaps TRBD2 (5 bases). The V end was cut by 4 bases, the J end by 10 bases, with 18 bases between. Germline lookup yields CDR1 SGHNT and CDR2 YYREEE (reference sequence). This CDR3 has 13 residues. In DNA form, the CDR3 reads TGTGCCAGCAGCCCGGCCGGGATAGCCACTCAGTACTTC. Translated: CASSPAGIATQYF. Full variable domain (rest looked up from reference TRBV5-4 and TRBJ2-7): ETGVTQSPTHLIKTRGQQVTLRCSSQSGHNTVSWYQQALGQGPQFIFQYYREEENGRGNFPPRFSGLQFPNYSSELNVNALELDDSALYLCASSPAGIATQYFGPGTRLTVT.

The chain employs TRBV28 and TRBJ2-4; 10 bases map to TRBD1. The CDR3 has 14 residues. Trimming cost V 6 bases and J 6 bases; bases outside gene matches: 5. The germline V gene has CDR1 MDHEN and CDR2 SYDVKM. The DNA of the CDR3 is TGTGCCAGCAGCGACAGGGGGCGCAGAAACATTCAGTACTTC. This sequence encodes CASSDRGRRNIQYF.